This passage covers 10 T cell receptor beta chains from one sample sequenced in a study of molecular identifiers for immune sequencing clone quantification. TCRdb reprocessed the PCR reads with MiXCR, giving one entry per CDR3 protein. The sample has over 90,000 distinct CDR3 sequences, 30% to 45% seen once. Sequencing input: naive CD8+ T cells from blood, with Jurkat cell RNA spiked in. The sample's subset: FACS-sorted CD8+CD4-CCR7+CD45RA+ naive T cells. All receptors come from a human donor in good health. Some libraries in this study had Jurkat cell RNA spiked in.

This clonotype was detected a few times. The chain carries TRBV7-2 and TRBJ1-6, with 7 bases matching TRBD1. Germline V gene data show CDR1 as SGHTA and CDR2 as FQGNSA. V lost 1 base and J lost 3; bases outside the gene matches: 3. This CDR3 spans 16 amino acids. The CDR3 sequence is CASSLEGAGYNSPLHF. The CDR3 DNA reads as TGTGCCAGCAGCTTAGAGGGGGCCGGCTATAATTCACCCCTCCACTTT.

The table lists this clonotype with a few counts. A read error may explain this, as a much larger clone is one base away. The chain couples TRBV7-9 to TRBJ2-3; no firm D call. V lost 3 bases, J lost 4 bases, and 14 bases lay in between. Looked up from germline, CDR1 is SEHNR and CDR2 is FQNEAQ (reference sequence). The CDR3 has 15 amino acids. CDR3 nucleotides: TGTGCCAGCAGCTTTCTAGACCGGCGCGCAGATACGCAGTATTTT. Protein sequence: CASSFLDRRADTQYF.

As for this clonotype: A read error may be the cause here, since a much bigger clone is one base away. The chain joins TRBV7-2 to TRBJ2-3, with 7 bases aligning to TRBD2. Germline V gene lookup returns CDR1 SGHTA and CDR2 FQGNSA. J was trimmed by 2 bases and V by 7 bases; bases with no gene match: 12. The CDR3 is 16 amino acids. The CDR3 region has the DNA TGTACCAGCACTGCCGGTCCACTAGCGACCACAGATACGCAGTATTTT. Amino acids: CTSTAGPLATTDTQYF.

In regard to this clonotype: Germline and junction disagree at one end, which may indicate a read error. This chain joins TRBV27 and TRBJ2-1; TRBD2 agrees at 8 bases. This CDR3 comprises 12 residues. From germline, CDR1 is MNHEY and CDR2 SMNVEV (reference sequence). As DNA, the CDR3 is TGTGCCAGCAGTTTAGAACAGGGACTAGGGGTCTTC. It yields the protein CASSLEQGLGVF.

This chain links TRBV24-1 with TRBJ1-5, with D perhaps TRBD1 (6 bases). The CDR3 loop spans 16 amino acids. Germline CDR1 is KGHDR and CDR2 is SFDVKD. With 0 bases removed from V and 2 bases from J, the gap between germline ends came to 10 bases. In nucleotides, the CDR3 is TGTGCCACCAGTGATTTGCGGGGGGCTGGCAATCAGCCCCAGCATTTT. Protein: CATSDLRGAGNQPQHF.

In its sample, this clonotype was seen once. The chain couples TRBV15 to TRBJ2-3; D ambiguous. The CDR3 covers 14 residues. V was cut by 2 bases and J by 2 bases, with 8 bases left in between. Germline CDR1 is LNHNV and CDR2 is YYDKDF (reference sequence). DNA for the CDR3: TGTGCCACCAGCAGACCGGCCTTCACAGATACGCAGTATTTT. Its protein is CATSRPAFTDTQYF.

V usage is TRBV28 and J usage is TRBJ1-3, with a possible D match to TRBD1 (5 bases). With 3 bases removed from V and 3 bases from J, the gap between germline ends came to 12 bases. Per the germline V gene, CDR1 is MDHEN and CDR2 is SYDVKM. The CDR3 sequence is 15 residues long. CDR3 in DNA: TGTGCCAGCAGTTTTACGGCGGGGGTTGGAAACACCATATATTTT. This codes for CASSFTAGVGNTIYF.

This clonotype was seen at least ten times. This sequence joins TRBV7-2 and TRBJ1-1; the D gene is possibly TRBD1 (5 bases). The length of the CDR3 is 12 residues. CDR1 and CDR2 from the germline V gene are SGHTA and FQGNSA. With 2 bases removed from V and 7 bases from J, the gap between germline ends came to 8 bases. The CDR3 spells CASSLRQGEAFF. The CDR3, as DNA: TGTGCCAGCAGCTTAAGGCAGGGTGAAGCTTTCTTT.

Notes on this clonotype: This may arise from a read error, as a much more abundant clone is one base away. The chain recombines TRBV11-2 with TRBJ2-1; D ambiguous. This CDR3 comprises 16 residues. CDR1 and CDR2 from the germline V gene are SGHAT and FQNNGV. The chain's CDR3 is CASRPPVRRVVNEQCF. CDR3 DNA: TGTGCCAGCAGACCCCCGGTGCGGAGAGTTGTCAATGAGCAGTGCTTC.

V gene TRBV4-1 combines with J gene TRBJ2-6; the D is unclear. Germline V gives CDR1 MGHRA, CDR2 YSYEKL. The CDR3 consists of 14 residues. The V and J ends lost 4 bases and 0 bases respectively, with 4 bases between them. The CDR3 coding sequence is TGCGCCAGCAGCCCTGGCTCTGGGGCCAACGTCCTGACTTTC. This translates into CASSPGSGANVLTF.